This record concerns one TCR beta chain sequence. TCRdb's table, derived via immunoSEQ multiplex PCR, lists solely in-frame clones and lacks some. The sample shows approximately 230,000 clones, approximately 82% of them seen only once. This sample was taken from a study of blood T cell repertoires in COVID-19. Whole-study context: Spain, Italy and the United States supplied samples that represented acute and convalescent COVID-19.

The TCR comes from a man aged 40-55 years who had recovered from COVID-19. Sequencing was performed on PBMCs or T cells enriched from blood (not recorded which).

The CDR3 DNA reads TGTGCCAGCAGTTTTGGGGGCAGCGTGGGGGATGAAAAACTGTTTTTT. Translation: CASSFGGSVGDEKLFF. This chain links TRBV28 with TRBJ1-4; a possible D gene is TRBD1 (6 bases). The CDR3 sequence is 16 residues long. The V and J ends lost 3 bases and 6 bases respectively, with 17 bases between them. The germline gives CDR1 MDHEN, CDR2 SYDVKM.